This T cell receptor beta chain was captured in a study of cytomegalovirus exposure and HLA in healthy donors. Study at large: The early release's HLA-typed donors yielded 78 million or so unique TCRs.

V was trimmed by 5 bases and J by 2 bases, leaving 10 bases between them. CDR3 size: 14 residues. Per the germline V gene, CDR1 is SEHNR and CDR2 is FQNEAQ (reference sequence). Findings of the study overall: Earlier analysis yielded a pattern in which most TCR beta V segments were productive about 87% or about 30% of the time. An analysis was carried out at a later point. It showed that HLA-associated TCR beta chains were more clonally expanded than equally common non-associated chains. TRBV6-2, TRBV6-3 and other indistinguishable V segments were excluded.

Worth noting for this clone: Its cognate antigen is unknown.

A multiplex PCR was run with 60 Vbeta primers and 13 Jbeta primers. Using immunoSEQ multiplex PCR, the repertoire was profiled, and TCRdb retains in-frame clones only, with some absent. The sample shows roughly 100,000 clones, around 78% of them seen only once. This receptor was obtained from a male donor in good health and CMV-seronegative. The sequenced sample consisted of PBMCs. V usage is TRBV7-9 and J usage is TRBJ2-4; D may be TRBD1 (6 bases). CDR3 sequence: CASSDDRTKNIQYF. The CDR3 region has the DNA TGTGCCAGCAGCGACGACAGGACCAAAAACATTCAGTACTTC.